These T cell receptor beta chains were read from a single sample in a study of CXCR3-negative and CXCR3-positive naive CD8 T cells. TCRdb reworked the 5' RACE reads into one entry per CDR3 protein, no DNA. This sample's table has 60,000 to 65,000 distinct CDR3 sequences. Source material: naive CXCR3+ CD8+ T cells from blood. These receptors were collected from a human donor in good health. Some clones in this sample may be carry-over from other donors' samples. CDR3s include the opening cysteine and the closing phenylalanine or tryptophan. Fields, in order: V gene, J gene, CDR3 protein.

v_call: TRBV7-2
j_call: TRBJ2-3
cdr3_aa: CASSLALVTEALNTQYF

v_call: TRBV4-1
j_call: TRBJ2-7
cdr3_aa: CASSHSTGTVAYEQYF

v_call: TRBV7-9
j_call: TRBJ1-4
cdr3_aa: CASSGANTNEKLFF

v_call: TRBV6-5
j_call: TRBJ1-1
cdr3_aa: CASSRRDLNTEAFF

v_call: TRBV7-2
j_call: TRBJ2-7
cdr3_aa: CASSHPGTYYEQYF

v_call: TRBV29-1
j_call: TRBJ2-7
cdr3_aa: CSVEAVGGLSSYEQYF

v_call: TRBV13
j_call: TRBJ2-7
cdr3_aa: CASSDEGQGAYEQYF

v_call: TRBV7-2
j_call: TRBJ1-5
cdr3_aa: CSLNYEGTYSNQPQHF

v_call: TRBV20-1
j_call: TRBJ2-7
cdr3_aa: CSATGTLEVEQYF

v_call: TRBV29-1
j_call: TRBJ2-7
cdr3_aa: CSVELGVPYEQYF

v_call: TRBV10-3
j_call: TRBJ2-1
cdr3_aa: CATLSGQTYYDNEQFF

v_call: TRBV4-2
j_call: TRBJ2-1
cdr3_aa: CASSQEVASGTEQFF